The source of this T cell receptor beta chain is a study of shared clonotypes between healthy human individuals. Study-level background: Donors were a couple of women and a few men aged 18 to 49.

Details on this clone: Its antigen is not identified.

Findings of the study overall: Clonotypes not shared had lower generation probabilities than those common to all four donors. Clonotypes that were shared across a few donors made up about 4.5% of naive CD4 clonotypes. Sampling was confined to blood; repertoires within tissues likely differ.

The CDR3 loop spans 13 amino acids. Trimming took off 4 bases at V and 3 bases at J, with 10 bases between the two ends. The germline gives CDR1 MNHNS, CDR2 SASEGT. The protocol was immunoSEQ multiplex PCR, while the TCRdb copy is restricted to in-frame clones and leaves out a portion. This sample has over 2 million clones, with around 93% found just once. The chain joins TRBV6-1 to TRBJ2-7; maybe TRBD1 (6 bases). The clonotype originates from a man aged 18 to 30 in good health. Some clones in this sample may be carry-over from other donors' samples. Sequencing was done on a sample of naive CD4+ T cells from PBMCs. The subset denotes: CD45RA+ positively selected. CDR3 DNA: TGTGCCAGCAGTGTGGGCAGGGGCTACGAGCAGTACTTC. Its translation is CASSVGRGYEQYF.